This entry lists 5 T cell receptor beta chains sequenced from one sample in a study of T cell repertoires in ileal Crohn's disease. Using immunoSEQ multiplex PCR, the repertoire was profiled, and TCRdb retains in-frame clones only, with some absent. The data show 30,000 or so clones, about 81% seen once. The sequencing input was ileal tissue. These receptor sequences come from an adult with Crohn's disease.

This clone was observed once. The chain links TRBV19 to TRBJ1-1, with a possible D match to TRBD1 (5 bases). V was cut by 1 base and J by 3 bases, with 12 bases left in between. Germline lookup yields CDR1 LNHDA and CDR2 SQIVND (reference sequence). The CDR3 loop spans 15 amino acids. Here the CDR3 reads CASSIAGWGDTEAFF. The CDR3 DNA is TGTGCCAGTAGTATAGCCGGGTGGGGGGACACTGAAGCTTTCTTT. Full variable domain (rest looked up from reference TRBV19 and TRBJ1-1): DGGITQSPKYLFRKEGQNVTLSCEQNLNHDAMYWYRQDPGQGLRLIYYSQIVNDFQKGDIAEGYSVSREKKESFPLTVTSAQKNPTAFYLCASSIAGWGDTEAFFGQGTRLTVV.

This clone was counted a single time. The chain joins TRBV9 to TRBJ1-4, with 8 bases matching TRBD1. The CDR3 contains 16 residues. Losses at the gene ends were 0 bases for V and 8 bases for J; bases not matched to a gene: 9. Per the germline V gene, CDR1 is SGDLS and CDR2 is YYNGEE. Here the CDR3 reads CASSVGFGQGREKLFF. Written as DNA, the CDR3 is TGTGCCAGCAGCGTAGGCTTCGGACAGGGACGGGAAAAACTGTTTTTT.

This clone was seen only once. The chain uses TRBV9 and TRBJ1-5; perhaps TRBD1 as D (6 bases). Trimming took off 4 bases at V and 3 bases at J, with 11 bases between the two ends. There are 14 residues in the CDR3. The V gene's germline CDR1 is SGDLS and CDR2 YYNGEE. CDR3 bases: TGTGCCAGCAGCACCGGGACATCCAATCAGCCCCAGCATTTT. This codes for CASSTGTSNQPQHF. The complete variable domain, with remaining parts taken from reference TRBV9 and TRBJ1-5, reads DSGVTQTPKHLITATGQRVTLRCSPRSGDLSVYWYQQSLDQGLQFLIQYYNGEERAKGNILERFSAQQFPDLHSELNLSSLELGDSALYFCASSTGTSNQPQHFGDGTRLSIL.

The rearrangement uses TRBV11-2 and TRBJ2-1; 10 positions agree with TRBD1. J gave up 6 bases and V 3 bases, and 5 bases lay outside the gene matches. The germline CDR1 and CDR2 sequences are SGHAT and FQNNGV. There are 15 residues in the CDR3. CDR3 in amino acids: CASSFRQGARNEQFF. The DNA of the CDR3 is TGTGCCAGCAGCTTTCGACAGGGGGCTCGCAATGAGCAGTTCTTC.

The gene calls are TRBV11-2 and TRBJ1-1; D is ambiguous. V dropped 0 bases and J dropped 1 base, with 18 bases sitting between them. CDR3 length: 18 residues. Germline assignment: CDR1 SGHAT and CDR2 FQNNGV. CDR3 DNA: TGTGCCAGCAGCTTAGATAAGGCGAGGTTCGGCAGGAACACTGAAGCTTTCTTT. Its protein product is CASSLDKARFGRNTEAFF.